The T cell receptor beta chain under discussion was sequenced for a study of T cells in Graves' hyperthyroidism and ophthalmopathy. RNA transcripts gave rise to amplified TCR beta CDR3 regions. The primer set for the first-round RT-PCR of the TCR CDR3 was HTBI. Using its own MiXCR run on the multiplex PCR reads, TCRdb lists one record per CDR3 protein. Of 500,000 to 750,000 distinct CDR3 sequences detected, under 60% appear once; the ten largest clones hold 7.5% to 8.5%. Looked up from germline, CDR1 is MGHDK and CDR2 is SYGVNS. V was cut by 1 base and J by 2 bases, with 15 bases left in between. This CDR3 contains 17 residues. Study outcomes and limitations: Before onset, ophthalmopathy was predicted by the model a median about six months earlier.

As to this clonotype: What it recognizes is unknown.

Sequenced input: peripheral blood or thyroid tissue (not recorded which). This sequence was found in a woman under 30 with Graves' hyperthyroidism. This chain uses TRBV25-1 with TRBJ2-1; D call uncertain. The CDR3 coding sequence is TGTGCCAGCAGTGAATTGGGATTCCCGAGCCCCTACAATGAGCAGTTCTTC. Its protein product is CASSELGFPSPYNEQFF.